The following is a T cell receptor beta chain sequence with its context. Its antigen is currently not known. No base-level quality is on record; no much larger clone is a single base apart. The data were taken from a study of blood T cell repertoires in COVID-19 (dated by TCRdb to 2020 to 2022). In the study overall: Samples from collaborators originated in the United States, Italy and Spain and spanned both the acute and convalescent phases of COVID-19. The sample metadata nearly always contained a de-identified subject ID, COVID-19 status, age in years and sex. The prospective study material was composed of cDNA or gDNA derived from T cells, B-cell-depleted T cells, or PBMCs. The samples were drawn from two sources: the first 160 participants of the ongoing ImmuneRACE study, and 1,000 to 1,500 subjects contributed by 6 global collaborators. The repertoires were made available in a free public database intended to serve as a resource for research on the immune response to SARS-CoV-2. Subjects who had been exposed to COVID-19, were actively infected with it, or had recovered from it provided the deeply sampled blood TCRbeta repertoires that made up the dataset. HLA class I and class II types, where available, came from metadata supplied by the sample provider rather than from assay-based typing. Here is what the overall study found, with its caveats: Clinical and demographic metadata were provided uncurated, with the amount varying by source and participant.

The CDR3 measures 15 amino acids from cysteine to phenylalanine. Only the CDR3 part of the read is kept: 45 bases, read in frame from the first base. V and J are trimmed by 6 bases and 6 bases, and the gene matches miss 11 bases of the junction. CDR1 and CDR2 (MDHEN, SYDVKM) derive from the germline V gene. The immunoSEQ Assay, a bias-controlled multiplex PCR, was used to amplify TCRbeta CDR3 regions from genomic DNA. The paper's data handling went like this. Nucleated cell counts per sample were estimated from amplification of reference gene primers within the assay. Sequence reads were collapsed and filtered to measure the absolute abundance of every unique TCRbeta CDR3 rearrangement. For each sample, productive Simpson clonality was calculated by taking the square root of Simpson's diversity index across productive rearrangements. Sourced from immuneACCESS, this table was stored by TCRdb with only in-frame sequences that have V and J called. A share of the clones is absent; for the studies checked, an unresolved V gene accounts for under half, and the remainder has no known explanation. That table is the source of V, J and clone size, and D and trimming were worked out from the DNA. In this sample the table shows approximately 230,000 clones, more than 75% of which occur a single time. Less than 2% of the sample rests with the top ten.

Enrolling through a virtual design, the prospective study's participants ranged in age from roughly 18 to 100 years and lived across roughly 24 United States geographic areas. To assign participants to cohorts, the prospective study relied on clinical history that participants themselves reported in a screening survey and a study questionnaire. Recovered participants in ImmuneRACE Cohort 3 were defined as having two consecutive negative NP/OP PCR tests, clearance from a healthcare professional, or resolution of symptoms. Each participant in the prospective study had whole blood, serum and a nasopharyngeal or oropharyngeal swab collected by mobile phlebotomists. Additional blood draws and questionnaires over a roughly two-month period could optionally be provided by prospective study participants. Blood samples from the prospective study were shipped frozen or at room temperature prior to DNA extraction.

This chain joins TRBV28 to TRBJ2-7; 10 middle bases align to TRBD2. The sample taken for sequencing was PBMCs or T cells enriched from blood (not recorded which). The sequence was obtained from a man aged 40-50 years who had recovered from COVID-19. CDR3 region: CASSRGSGRALEQYF. The DNA sequence follows: TGTGCCAGCAGCCGAGGAAGCGGGAGGGCCCTCGAGCAGTACTTC.